This T cell receptor beta chain was sequenced during a study of blood T cell repertoires in COVID-19. About the study: Sample material is recorded as cDNA or gDNA derived from T cells, B-cell-depleted T cells, or PBMCs.

Germline CDR1 reads SGHRS; CDR2 reads YFSETQ. The CDR3 covers 15 residues. The germline V and J ends were trimmed by 0 bases and 4 bases, with 13 bases remaining between them. As handled by the study authors: Estimated nucleated cell counts came from reference gene primer amplification. Some clones are missing from TCRdb's copy, which holds only in-frame ones; the method was immunoSEQ multiplex PCR. The DNA was the basis for D and trimming; V, J and clone size are from that table. Seen here are under 250,000 clones, roughly 80% observed once, and the top ten hold around 3.5%. The sample taken for sequencing was peripheral blood. This chain links TRBV5-1 with TRBJ1-2; D might be TRBD1 (5 bases). This clonotype originated in a woman aged 18-29 years with acute or convalescent COVID-19. CDR3 nucleotide sequence: TGCGCCAGCAGCTTGGGGGGTGACAGTTTCTATGGCTACACCTTC. Protein: CASSLGGDSFYGYTF.